Listed below are T cell receptor beta chains from one sample, sequenced in a study of shared clonotypes between healthy human individuals. Measured with immunoSEQ multiplex PCR; TCRdb has only the in-frame clones, and not every one. Of more than 2 million clones in the sample, less than 95% were seen once. The sample comprised naive CD8+ T cells sorted from blood. The receptors were sampled from a man in his late teens or twenties in good health. Each CDR3 is given with its conserved first and last residue. Each record gives: J gene, D gene, clone size, V gene, CDR3 DNA, CDR3 protein. A D gene is named only where the DNA matches it firmly. Expanded clones are given a class, and other clones once, few, many or no size at all.

TRBJ2-7 | TRBD2 | - | TRBV2 | TGTGCCAGCAGGATTAGCGGGGCTTTTTACGAGCAGTACTTC | CASRISGAFYEQYF
TRBJ1-1 | TRBD1 | - | TRBV4-3 | TGCGCCAGCAGCCAAGGGTGGACAGGGGATGAGGTAACTGAAGCTTTCTTT | CASSQGWTGDEVTEAFF
TRBJ2-1 | TRBD2 | - | TRBV12-5 | TGTGCTAGTGGTTCCGGGACTAGTGAGCAGTTCTTC | CASGSGTSEQFF
TRBJ1-1 | - | - | TRBV6-5 | TGTGCCAGCAGTTACTCGATGGGGAGCGAAGCTTTCTTT | CASSYSMGSEAFF
TRBJ2-7 | - | - | TRBV6-5 | TGTGCCAGCAGTCAGGACAGCTACGAGCAGTACTTC | CASSQDSYEQYF
TRBJ2-7 | - | - | TRBV19 | TGTGCCAGTAGTATAGTCTCTACCAGCGAGCAGTACTTC | CASSIVSTSEQYF
TRBJ2-3 | - | once | TRBV6-5 | TGTGCCAGCAGTTACTTCGCTGGCACAGATACGCAGTATTTT | CASSYFAGTDTQYF
TRBJ2-7 | TRBD2 | - | TRBV7-8 | TGTGCCAGCAGCTTAAGGACTAGCGGGGACCCCTACGAGCAGTACTTC | CASSLRTSGDPYEQYF
TRBJ2-3 | - | - | TRBV6-5 | TGTGCCAGCAGTTACTCGCTAATTCCAGATACGCAGTATTTT | CASSYSLIPDTQYF
TRBJ1-2 | - | - | TRBV28 | TGTGCCAGCAGTTCCACCGGGACCACCTATGGCTACACCTTC | CASSSTGTTYGYTF
TRBJ2-4 | - | - | TRBV7-9 | TGTGCCAGCAGCCCACCGGTCCGCGGAGGGGGTCCGAACATTCAGTACTTC | CASSPPVRGGGPNIQYF
TRBJ2-7 | - | - | TRBV13 | TGTGCCAGCAGCCCCCGGGACATCCTTTACGAGCAGTACTTC | CASSPRDILYEQYF
TRBJ1-6 | TRBD1 | - | TRBV7-8 | TGTGCCAGCACGGGTCAGGACAGGAATTTTTTGTATAATTCACCCCTCCACTTT | CASTGQDRNFLYNSPLHF
TRBJ2-7 | - | - | TRBV27 | TGTGCCAGCAGTTTCTCCCCCTTGGGGGCCTACGAGCAGTACTTC | CASSFSPLGAYEQYF
TRBJ2-3 | TRBD1 | once | TRBV13 | TGTGCCAGCAGCGGCGGGACAGGGAACGCGGATACGCAGTATTTT | CASSGGTGNADTQYF
TRBJ1-5 | - | - | TRBV4-1 | TGCGCCAGCAGCCCTCAGGGGCGGGAGCCCCAGCATTTT | CASSPQGREPQHF
TRBJ2-2 | - | - | TRBV10-2 | TGCGCCAGCAGTGAGTCTACGGGCGGGGAGCTGTTTTTT | CASSESTGGELFF
TRBJ1-1 | - | few | TRBV19 | TGTGCCAGTAAGTCGGGGACTGAAGCTTTCTTT | CASKSGTEAFF
TRBJ2-7 | TRBD1 | - | TRBV4-1 | TGCGCCAGCGGGACAGGGGGCTTGGACGAGCAGTACTTC | CASGTGGLDEQYF
TRBJ1-1 | TRBD1 | - | TRBV27 | TGTGCCAGCAGTTTAGCAGGGACAGGGAACACTGAAGCTTTCTTT | CASSLAGTGNTEAFF
TRBJ2-7 | - | - | TRBV4-1 | TGCGCCAGCAGCCTATCTGTCCCAGCCGGCGGCGAGCAGTACTTC | CASSLSVPAGGEQYF
TRBJ1-2 | - | - | TRBV5-1 | TGCGCCAGCAGCGCCTGGACGGCCTCTAACTATGGCTACACCTTC | CASSAWTASNYGYTF
TRBJ2-1 | - | - | TRBV2 | TGTGCCAGCAGTGCCCGACTAGTTTTATCGTACAATGAGCAGTTCTTC | CASSARLVLSYNEQFF
TRBJ2-3 | - | - | TRBV27 | TGTGCCAGCAGTTTCGTGGCGGAACGAACAGATACGCAGTATTTT | CASSFVAERTDTQYF
TRBJ2-1 | - | - | TRBV30 | TGTGCCTGGAGTGTGGGAATTGAGCAGTTCTTC | CAWSVGIEQFF
TRBJ2-2 | - | - | TRBV6-6 | TGTGCCAGCAGTTACTACCGGGCGGGCGGGGAGCTGTTTTTT | CASSYYRAGGELFF
TRBJ1-2 | - | - | TRBV7-8 | TGTGCCAGCAGCTTTGATCCGGATTTCGGTGGCTACACCTTC | CASSFDPDFGGYTF
TRBJ2-7 | - | - | TRBV2 | TGTGCCAGCAGTGAAGGAAATTCCTACGAGCAGTACTTC | CASSEGNSYEQYF
TRBJ2-7 | TRBD2 | once | TRBV4-1 | TGCGCCAGCAGCTCCTCCGGGGGGGGTTCCTACGAGCAGTACTTC | CASSSSGGGSYEQYF
TRBJ1-1 | - | - | TRBV5-6 | TGTGCCAGCATGGGCTCCGCGGGGAACACTGAAGCTTTCTTT | CASMGSAGNTEAFF
TRBJ2-7 | - | - | TRBV5-1 | TGCGCCAGCAGCTTGAGTAGTCGTTTGAGCTTCTACGAGCAGTACTTC | CASSLSSRLSFYEQYF
TRBJ2-3 | - | - | TRBV27 | TGTGCCAGCCGGGACCCCCGCACAGATACGCAGTATTTT | CASRDPRTDTQYF
TRBJ2-1 | - | once | TRBV13 | TGTGCCAGCAGCTTAGTGTACAGGGACGGGGGCAATGAGCAGTTCTTC | CASSLVYRDGGNEQFF